This T cell receptor (beta chain) appears in the sequencing data of a study of naive and memory T cell subsets. Study-level findings and limits: The power law exponent of TCR abundance differed between naive and memory cells. Especially in CD8 cells, naive repertoires contained a few larger clonotypes, possibly CD45RA-re-expressing memory cells. There was no ground truth to check naive and memory subset results. From naive to CM, EM and EMRA, diversity decreased and Gini increased.

CMV status came from CD4+ T cell IFNgamma after overnight CMV lysate stimulation of fresh PBMCs. This clonotype was recorded a few times. Its antigen is currently unknown. Two oligonucleotides, mixed equimolar, formed the beta constant-region primer covering TRBC1 and TRBC2. Ligated cDNA was amplified by four rounds of PCR with nested alpha and beta constant-region primers and SP2. TCRdb redid the calling of the UMI-ligation and nested PCR reads with MiXCR, one entry per CDR3 protein. The table shows more than 95,000 distinct CDR3 sequences, with about 15% occurring only once. There are 14 residues in the CDR3. V gave up 10 bases and J gave up 2 bases, with 15 bases separating them.

Sequenced sample: naive CD8+ T cells from blood. This rearrangement joins TRBV12-3 or TRBV12-4 to TRBJ2-1; D remains ambiguous. The sequence was obtained from a human donor in good health. This CDR3 reads CAISTPVTYNEQFF. The CDR3, as DNA: TGTGCCATTTCAACCCCAGTTACCTACAATGAGCAGTTCTTC.